This T cell receptor (beta chain) was profiled in a study of T cell responses to AZD1222 COVID-19 vaccine. Study conclusions and caveats: Close to half of spike-specific TCRs reportedly recognize unmutated variant regions. Scientists sampled the repertoires only once the peak T cell response had passed. Researchers report vaccine-associated CD4 TCRs spanning spike, with dominance at 160-218 and 743-854.

Regarding this clone: Its antigen is unknown.

The assay was immunoSEQ multiplex PCR, and TCRdb's table has in-frame clones only and misses some. The sample comprises about 75,000 clones, roughly 88% of which are singletons, and 9% to 10% rests with the top ten. This CDR3 contains 18 residues. J was trimmed by 0 bases and V by 4 bases; bases with no gene match: 12. Germline assignment: CDR1 LGHNA and CDR2 YNFKEQ. The sample here was peripheral blood, taken 28 days after the second dose of the MenACWY control vaccine. The chain employs TRBV4-2 and TRBJ1-3; the match to TRBD1 covers 7 bases. The origin of this receptor is an adult who received the MenACWY meningococcal vaccine as a control. The CDR3 sequence is CASSRDSPSGYSGNTIYF. The CDR3 region has the DNA TGTGCCAGCAGCCGGGACAGCCCCTCAGGGTACTCTGGAAACACCATATATTTT.